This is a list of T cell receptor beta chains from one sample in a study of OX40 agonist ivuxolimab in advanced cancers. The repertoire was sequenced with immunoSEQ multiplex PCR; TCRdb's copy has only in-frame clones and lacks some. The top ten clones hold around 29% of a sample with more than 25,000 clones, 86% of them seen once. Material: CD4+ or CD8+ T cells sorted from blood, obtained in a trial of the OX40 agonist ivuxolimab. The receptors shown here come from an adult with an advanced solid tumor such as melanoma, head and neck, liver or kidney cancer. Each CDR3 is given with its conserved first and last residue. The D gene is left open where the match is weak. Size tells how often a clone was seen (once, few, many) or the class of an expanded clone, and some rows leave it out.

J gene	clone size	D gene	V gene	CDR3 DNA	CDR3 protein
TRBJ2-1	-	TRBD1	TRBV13	TGTGCCAGCAGCCGTAGCGACAGGGGCGGCAATGAGCAGTTCTTC	CASSRSDRGGNEQFF
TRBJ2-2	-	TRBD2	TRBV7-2	TGTGCCAGCAGCTCTCGACTAGCGGGGACCGGGGAGCTGTTTTTT	CASSSRLAGTGELFF
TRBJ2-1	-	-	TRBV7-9	TGTGCCAGCAGCTTAAATAGCGAGTACAATGAGCAGTTCTTC	CASSLNSEYNEQFF
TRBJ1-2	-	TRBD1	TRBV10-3	TGTGCCATCAGACCCGGGACAGGGCTCTATGGCTACACCTTC	CAIRPGTGLYGYTF
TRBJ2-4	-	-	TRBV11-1	TGTGCCAGCAGCTTTTCACAGGGTGTTGGGGCCATTCAGTACTTC	CASSFSQGVGAIQYF
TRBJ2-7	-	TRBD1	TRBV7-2	TGTGCCAGCAGCTTAGGGGACAGAACCTACGAGCAGTACTTC	CASSLGDRTYEQYF
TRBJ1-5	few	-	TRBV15	TGTGCCACCAGCAGAGTCCCAGGGGAAAATAGCAATCAGCCCCAGCATTTT	CATSRVPGENSNQPQHF
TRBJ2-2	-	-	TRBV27	TGTGCCAGCAGTCAATTAAACACCGGGGAGCTGTTTTTT	CASSQLNTGELFF
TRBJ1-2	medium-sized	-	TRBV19	TGTGCCAGTAAGTGGCGGGACGGACAGATCTATGGCTACACCTTC	CASKWRDGQIYGYTF
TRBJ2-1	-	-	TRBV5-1	TGCGCCAGCAGCTTGGCAGCGGATTCCTACAATGAGCAGTTCTTC	CASSLAADSYNEQFF
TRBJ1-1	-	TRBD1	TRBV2	TGTGCCAGGGTTATTCAGGGGGCAAATGAAGCTTTCTTT	CARVIQGANEAFF
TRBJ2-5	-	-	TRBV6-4	TGTGCCAGCACCGACCAAGAGACCCAGTACTTC	CASTDQETQYF
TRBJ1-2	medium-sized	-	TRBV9	TGTGCCAGCAGCGTAGAAGCAGGGCCCCGGGAGTATGGCTACACCTTC	CASSVEAGPREYGYTF
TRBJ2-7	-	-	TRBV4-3	TGCGCCAGCAGCCCCTGGGCGGCTGGCGAGCAGTACTTC	CASSPWAAGEQYF
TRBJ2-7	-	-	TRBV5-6	TGTGCCAGCGGACCGTACGGGTTTCTCGAGCAGTACTTC	CASGPYGFLEQYF
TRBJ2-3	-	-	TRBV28	TGTGCCAGCAGTTTAATCCGTTGGGGCGATCAGAGAGATACGCAGTATTTT	CASSLIRWGDQRDTQYF
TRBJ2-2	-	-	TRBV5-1	TGCGCCAGCAGTAACGGGTGGAACACCGGGGAGCTGTTTTTT	CASSNGWNTGELFF
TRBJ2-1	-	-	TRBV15	TGTGCCACCAGCAGATCGACAGGTGGCTACAATGAGCAGTTCTTC	CATSRSTGGYNEQFF
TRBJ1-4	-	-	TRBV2	TGTGCCAGCAGTGATGAGGGGGCTAATGAAAAACTGTTTTTT	CASSDEGANEKLFF